This T cell receptor (beta chain) was profiled in a study of T cell repertoires in cytomegalovirus infection. TCRdb used MiXCR to reprocess the reads, holding one entry per CDR3 protein. The table lists about a million distinct CDR3 sequences, roughly 30% of them singletons. This clonotype was seen a handful of times. The antigen is undetermined. Trimming shortened V by 7 bases and J by 2 bases, and 23 bases separated the two germline ends. The CDR3 has 17 amino acids. Germline V CDR1 and CDR2: SEHNR, FQNEAQ (reference sequence). This receptor was identified in a human donor in good health (CMV status not recorded). Some clones in this sample may be carry-over from other donors' samples. The sample consisted of cultured CD8+ T cells from PBMCs, taken from culture after CMV antigen stimulation. This chain joins TRBV7-9 and TRBJ1-1, with D perhaps TRBD1 (6 bases). CDR3 coding DNA: TGTGCCAGCAAAAAATCAGGGGACCCGCTAGGAAACACTGAAGCTTTCTTT. Protein sequence: CASKKSGDPLGNTEAFF.